This T cell receptor (beta chain) comes out of a study of T cell changes during pregnancy in multiple sclerosis. This table comes from immunoSEQ multiplex PCR, and its TCRdb copy is limited to in-frame clones, with some not included. The data hold roughly 41,000 clones, with more than 90% observed a single time. The source of this sequence is a female donor with multiple sclerosis, enrolled in a pregnancy study. The starting material was CD8+ T cells from peripheral blood mononuclear cells, obtained in the third trimester of pregnancy.

The CDR3 bases are TGTGCCAGCAGTTTAGGGACAGGGACCTATGGCTACACCTTC. This encodes CASSLGTGTYGYTF. The V call is TRBV28, the J call TRBJ1-2; 9 nucleotides align to TRBD1. Trimming cost V 2 bases and J 4 bases; bases outside gene matches: 2. Germline CDR1 MDHEN, CDR2 SYDVKM. The CDR3 has 14 amino acids.